The entry below gives a single TCR gamma chain sequence along with its context. This clone was seen at least ten times. Its recognized antigen is unknown. Since a far larger clone is one base different, this is likely a read error. The same CDR3 also results from other DNA sequences found in this sample. Via the germline V gene (reference sequence), CDR1 is GITISATS and CDR2 ISYDGTV. The CDR3 numbers 14 residues from cysteine through phenylalanine. Of the read, only the CDR3 DNA is kept; its 42 bases are in frame from base 1. This specimen comes from a study of γδ T cells in repeated Plasmodium falciparum infection (dated by TCRdb to about 2021). Looking at the study overall: Malian children exposed to intense seasonal malaria transmission were enrolled in the natural-infection arm and compared with Australian children matched for age and gender. Several malaria-naive U.S. adults underwent four controlled human malaria infections by bites from P. falciparum NF54-infected Anopheles stephensi mosquitoes over 644 days. Samples were collected from controlled-infection subjects at baseline, immediately before selected infections, and 21 days after each infection. Malian gammadelta TCR repertoires were analysed cross-sectionally during no-transmission periods and longitudinally across acute febrile malaria episodes. Using both natural infection in Mali and controlled human malaria infection, the study looked at the way repeated Plasmodium falciparum infection shapes the human gammadelta T cell repertoire. Findings and caveats that apply to the study as a whole: Compared with the repertoires of Australian children, the Vdelta2-negative gammadelta TCR repertoires of Malian children appeared more clonally expanded, less diverse and less shared. Because the controlled-infection cohort was small, analysis of inter-individual variability in gammadelta T cell responses was limited. Generalizability was limited because the Malian cohort came from a small rural village made up predominantly of one ethnic group. A highly stable polyclonal repertoire over time and infection, with many inter-individual overlapping TCRgamma sequences, was shown by Vgamma9/Vdelta2+ TCR repertoires. Waves of new clonotype selection in Vdelta2-negative, largely Vdelta1+, gammadelta TCR repertoires appeared to be driven by repeated controlled infections.

The library was generated by multiplex PCR. TCRdb names Illumina MiSeq as the instrument used. Every sorted gammadelta T cell sample had both its TCR gamma (TRG) and TCR delta (TRD) chains sequenced. Under the source paper's analysis protocol: Repertoire analyses included clonotype tree plots, accumulated frequency of the top 20 clonotypes, diversity index (DI) and D75 metrics. TCRdb reran clone calling on the public reads with CATT; rows sharing one DNA sequence were then combined. The V and J calls come from TCRdb's annotation, not from the publication. The sample profile shows approximately 30,000 gamma-chain clones; 1.4% of them were found once. The ten largest clones add up to 19% of the sample. For bulk TCR repertoire analysis, Vgamma9/Vdelta2+ and Vdelta2-negative gammadelta T cell populations were flow-sorted out of peripheral blood mononuclear cells.

The source of this sequence is a pool of human donors (malaria-infected and uninfected, not separated). Here the chain combines TRGV9 and TRGJP. Source material: gamma-delta T cells from blood. The CDR3 protein: CALWEVLGKKIKVF. The nucleotide sequence reads TGTGCCTTGTGGGAGGTGTTGGGCAAGAAAATCAAGGTATTT.